The present T cell receptor (beta chain) was sequenced within a study of T cell repertoires in MIS-A myocarditis. Germline V gene sequence: CDR1 SGHDT, CDR2 YYEEEE. The CDR3 totals 18 residues. The germline V and J ends were trimmed by 4 bases and 6 bases, with 27 bases remaining between them. Profiling relied on immunoSEQ multiplex PCR, and the TCRdb table lists in-frame clones only, not all of them. The sample lists some 10,000 clones, about 89% occurring once. The sequencing sample was made of thoracic lymph node tissue obtained at autopsy. The chain recombines TRBV5-6 with TRBJ2-3; D is unresolved. The source of this sequence is a man between 18 and 35 years old with fulminant myocarditis from multisystem inflammatory syndrome in adults (MIS-A) after COVID-19. CDR3 protein: CASSLYAPLSQTLDTQYF. In nucleotides, the CDR3 is TGTGCCAGCAGCCTTTACGCTCCTTTATCCCAAACTTTGGATACGCAGTATTTT.